The source of this T cell receptor (beta chain) is a study of cytotoxic CD8 clonotypes in ibrutinib-treated CLL. The data were produced by immunoSEQ multiplex PCR, yet TCRdb's version contains in-frame clones alone and is incomplete. The sample lists some 150,000 clones, 76% occurring once. Notes on the study in general: Rising at ibrutinib response, clonality subsequently fell back toward baseline at progression. Sampling times differed between sustained-remission and progressing patients. Starting clonality was above that of age-matched healthy donors and tracked circulating CD8+ T-cell counts.

Concerning this clone: Its specificity is not known.

With V trimmed by 5 bases and J by 8 bases, 2 bases remained unmatched. Germline V gene sequence: CDR1 SGHTA, CDR2 FQGTGA. This CDR3 spans 12 amino acids. This material consisted of PBMCs, taken after 24 months of ibrutinib treatment. This TCR derives from a human donor with chronic lymphocytic leukemia. This chain uses TRBV7-3 with TRBJ2-1, with 8 bases fitting TRBD2. DNA for the CDR3: TGTGCCAGCAGCATTAGCGGGGATGAGCAGTTCTTC. This sequence encodes CASSISGDEQFF.